The rows below give T cell receptor beta chains drawn from one sample of a study of regulatory T cells in long-lasting Graves disease. TCRdb processed the multiplex PCR reads anew with MiXCR; each CDR3 protein has one entry. This table holds hundreds of thousands of distinct CDR3 sequences, about 16% found once. These data also featured in a second study, about T cells in Graves' hyperthyroidism and ophthalmopathy.

The starting material was peripheral blood mononuclear cells (PBMCs), obtained at new diagnosis, from a patient treated with antithyroid drugs. The receptor set was obtained from a woman aged 40 to 65 with Graves disease. The CDR3 runs from the conserved cysteine through the conserved F or W. The order of the fields is CDR3 DNA, CDR3 protein, V gene, D gene, clone size, J gene. The D gene is left open where the match is weak. Some rows have no size entry. The others give once, few or many, or a class for an expanded clone.

cdr3_nt: TGTGCCAGCAGTTTACGAGGGAATGGGCAGTTCTTC
cdr3_aa: CASSLRGNGQFF
v_call: TRBV28
d_call: -
clone_size: -
j_call: TRBJ2-1

cdr3_nt: TGCAGTGCCAGCCCCGACCGCGGGGGACAAGATCCAACTAATGAAAAACTGTTTTTT
cdr3_aa: CSASPDRGGQDPTNEKLFF
v_call: TRBV20-1
d_call: -
clone_size: -
j_call: TRBJ1-4

cdr3_nt: TGTGCCAGCACTCAACAGGGGACAGGGACGGTAGATACGCAGTATTTT
cdr3_aa: CASTQQGTGTVDTQYF
v_call: TRBV2
d_call: TRBD1
clone_size: -
j_call: TRBJ2-3

cdr3_nt: TGTGCCACCAGCAGAGGGCTACTCAGGGAACGCTCTGGAAACACCATATATTTT
cdr3_aa: CATSRGLLRERSGNTIYF
v_call: TRBV15
d_call: -
clone_size: -
j_call: TRBJ1-3

cdr3_nt: TGTGCCAGCAAGGGTCCCGGGTGGGAGACCCAGTACTTC
cdr3_aa: CASKGPGWETQYF
v_call: TRBV2
d_call: -
clone_size: -
j_call: TRBJ2-5

cdr3_nt: TGTGCCAGCAGTTCCCGCCGACAGGGGGCCGTGCCCCAGTACTTC
cdr3_aa: CASSSRRQGAVPQYF
v_call: TRBV12-3/TRBV12-4
d_call: TRBD1
clone_size: -
j_call: TRBJ2-5

cdr3_nt: TGCAGTGCTAGAGATTGGGCAAACCCCTCACCCCAAGAGACCCAGTACTTC
cdr3_aa: CSARDWANPSPQETQYF
v_call: TRBV20-1
d_call: -
clone_size: -
j_call: TRBJ2-5

cdr3_nt: TGTGCCAGCAGCCCGACTAGCGGAAACTACAATGAGCAGTTCTTC
cdr3_aa: CASSPTSGNYNEQFF
v_call: TRBV7-3
d_call: TRBD2
clone_size: -
j_call: TRBJ2-1

cdr3_nt: TGCAGTGCTAGGGGTGGGACGGATTTTCAAGAGACCCAGTACTTC
cdr3_aa: CSARGGTDFQETQYF
v_call: TRBV20-1
d_call: -
clone_size: -
j_call: TRBJ2-5

cdr3_nt: TGTGCCAGCAGCTCTCAGGGGGGGAAGACACCCCTCCACTTT
cdr3_aa: CASSSQGGKTPLHF
v_call: TRBV7-2
d_call: TRBD1
clone_size: -
j_call: TRBJ1-6

cdr3_nt: TGTGCCACCAGCAGAGATGTGACTAGCGGTTACGAGCAGTACTTC
cdr3_aa: CATSRDVTSGYEQYF
v_call: TRBV15
d_call: TRBD2
clone_size: few
j_call: TRBJ2-7

cdr3_nt: TGTGCCAGCAGTCGGGACATTGGTAACTATGGCTACACCTTC
cdr3_aa: CASSRDIGNYGYTF
v_call: TRBV6-1
d_call: -
clone_size: -
j_call: TRBJ1-2

cdr3_nt: TGTGCCAGCAGCTTAGGCGGAGTAGGGATAGCGGGGGATAATGAGCAGTTCTTC
cdr3_aa: CASSLGGVGIAGDNEQFF
v_call: TRBV7-2
d_call: TRBD2
clone_size: many
j_call: TRBJ2-1

cdr3_nt: TGTGCCAGCAGGGATTACAACTCTGGAAACACCATATATTTT
cdr3_aa: CASRDYNSGNTIYF
v_call: TRBV7-2
d_call: -
clone_size: few
j_call: TRBJ1-3